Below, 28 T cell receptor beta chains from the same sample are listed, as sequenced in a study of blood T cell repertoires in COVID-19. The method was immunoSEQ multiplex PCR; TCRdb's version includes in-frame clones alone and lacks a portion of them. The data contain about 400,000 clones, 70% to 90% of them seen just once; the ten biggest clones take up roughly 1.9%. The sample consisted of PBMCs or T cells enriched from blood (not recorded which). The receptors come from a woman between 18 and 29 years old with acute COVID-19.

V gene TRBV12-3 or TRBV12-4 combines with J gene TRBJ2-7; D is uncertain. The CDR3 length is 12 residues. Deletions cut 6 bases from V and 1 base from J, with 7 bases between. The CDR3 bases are TGTGCCAGCAGCTCCCAGTCCTACGAGCAGTACTTC. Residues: CASSSQSYEQYF.

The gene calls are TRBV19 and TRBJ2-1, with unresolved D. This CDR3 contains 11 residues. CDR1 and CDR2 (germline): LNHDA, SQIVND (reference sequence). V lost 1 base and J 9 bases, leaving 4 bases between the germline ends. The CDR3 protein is CASSIAVEQFF. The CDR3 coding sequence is TGTGCCAGTAGTATAGCGGTTGAGCAGTTCTTC. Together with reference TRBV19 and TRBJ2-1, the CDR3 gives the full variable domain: DGGITQSPKYLFRKEGQNVTLSCEQNLNHDAMYWYRQDPGQGLRLIYYSQIVNDFQKGDIAEGYSVSREKKESFPLTVTSAQKNPTAFYLCASSIAVEQFFGPGTRLTVL.

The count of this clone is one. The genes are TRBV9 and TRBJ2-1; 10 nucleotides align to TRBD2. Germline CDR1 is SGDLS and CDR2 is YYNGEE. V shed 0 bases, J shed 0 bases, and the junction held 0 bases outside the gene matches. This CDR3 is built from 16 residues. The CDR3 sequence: CASSVVAGGSYNEQFF. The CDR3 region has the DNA TGTGCCAGCAGCGTAGTAGCGGGGGGCTCCTACAATGAGCAGTTCTTC.

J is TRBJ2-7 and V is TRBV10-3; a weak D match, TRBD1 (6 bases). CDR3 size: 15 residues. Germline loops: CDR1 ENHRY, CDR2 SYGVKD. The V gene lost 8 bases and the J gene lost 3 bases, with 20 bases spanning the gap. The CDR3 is CAIFDPTGLGYEQYF. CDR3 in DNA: TGTGCCATCTTCGACCCGACAGGCTTAGGCTACGAGCAGTACTTC.

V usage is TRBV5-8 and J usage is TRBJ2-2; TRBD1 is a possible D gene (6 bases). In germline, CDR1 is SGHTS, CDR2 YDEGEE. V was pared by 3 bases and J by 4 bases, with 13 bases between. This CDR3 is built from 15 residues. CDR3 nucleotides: TGTGCCAGCAGCTCCAGGACAGTTATCACCGGGGAGCTGTTTTTT. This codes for CASSSRTVITGELFF.

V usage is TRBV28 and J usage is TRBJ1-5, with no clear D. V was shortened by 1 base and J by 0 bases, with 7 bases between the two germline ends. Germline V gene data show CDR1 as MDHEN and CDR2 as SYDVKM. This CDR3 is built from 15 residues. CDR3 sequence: CASSLSLYSNQPQHF. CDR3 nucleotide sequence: TGTGCCAGCAGTTTATCACTTTATAGCAATCAGCCCCAGCATTTT.

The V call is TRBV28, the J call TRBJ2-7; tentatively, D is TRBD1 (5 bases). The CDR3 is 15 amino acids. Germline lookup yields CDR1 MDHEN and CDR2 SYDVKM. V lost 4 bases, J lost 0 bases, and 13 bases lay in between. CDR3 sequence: CASSSATVRSYEQYF. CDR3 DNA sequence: TGTGCCAGCAGTTCCGCGACAGTCCGCTCCTACGAGCAGTACTTC.

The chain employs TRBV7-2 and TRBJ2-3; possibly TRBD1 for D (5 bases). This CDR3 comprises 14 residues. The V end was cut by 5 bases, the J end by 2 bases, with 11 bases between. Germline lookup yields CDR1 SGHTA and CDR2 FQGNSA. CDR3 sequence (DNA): TGTGCCAGCAGCCTAGAGACAGTCACAGATACGCAGTATTTT. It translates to CASSLETVTDTQYF.

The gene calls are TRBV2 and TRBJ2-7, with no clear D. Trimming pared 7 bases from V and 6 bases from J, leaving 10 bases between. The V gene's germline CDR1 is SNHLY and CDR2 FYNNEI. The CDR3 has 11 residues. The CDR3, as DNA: TGTGCCAGCATTTCCCTCGGCGAGCAGTACTTC. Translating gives CASISLGEQYF.

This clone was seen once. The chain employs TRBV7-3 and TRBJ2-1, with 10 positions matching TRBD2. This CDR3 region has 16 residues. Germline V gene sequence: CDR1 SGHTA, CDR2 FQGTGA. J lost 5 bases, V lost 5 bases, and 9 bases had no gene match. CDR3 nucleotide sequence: TGTGCCAGCAGCCGAGTGAGCGGGGGGGTGAACAATGAGCAGTTCTTC. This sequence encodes CASSRVSGGVNNEQFF. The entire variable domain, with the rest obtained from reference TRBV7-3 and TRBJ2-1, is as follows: GAGVSQTPSNKVTEKGKYVELRCDPISGHTALYWYRQSLGQGPEFLIYFQGTGAADDSGLPNDRFFAVRPEGSVSTLKIQRTERGDSAVYLCASSRVSGGVNNEQFFGPGTRLTVL.

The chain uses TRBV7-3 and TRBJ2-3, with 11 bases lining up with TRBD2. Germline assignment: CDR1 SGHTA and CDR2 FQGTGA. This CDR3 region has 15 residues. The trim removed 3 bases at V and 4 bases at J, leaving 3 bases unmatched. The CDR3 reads CASSFSGGGADTQYF. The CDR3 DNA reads TGTGCCAGCAGCTTTAGCGGGGGGGGCGCAGATACGCAGTATTTT.

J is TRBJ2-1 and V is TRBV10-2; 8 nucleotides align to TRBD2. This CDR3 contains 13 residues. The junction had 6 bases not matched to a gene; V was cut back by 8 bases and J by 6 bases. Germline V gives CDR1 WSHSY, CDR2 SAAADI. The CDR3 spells CASLNGGANEQFF. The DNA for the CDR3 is TGCGCCAGCTTAAACGGGGGGGCCAATGAGCAGTTCTTC.

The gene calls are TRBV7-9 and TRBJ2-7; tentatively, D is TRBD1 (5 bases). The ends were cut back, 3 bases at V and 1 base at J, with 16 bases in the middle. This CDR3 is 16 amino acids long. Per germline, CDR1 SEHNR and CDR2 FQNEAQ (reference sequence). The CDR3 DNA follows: TGTGCCAGCAGCTTTCTGCCACAGGAAAAATCCTACGAGCAGTACTTC. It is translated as CASSFLPQEKSYEQYF.

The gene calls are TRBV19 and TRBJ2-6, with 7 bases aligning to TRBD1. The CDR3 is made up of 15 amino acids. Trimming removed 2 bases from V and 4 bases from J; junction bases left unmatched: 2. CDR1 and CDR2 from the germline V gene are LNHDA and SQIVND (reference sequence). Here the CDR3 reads CASSITGAGANVLTF. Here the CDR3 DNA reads TGTGCCAGTAGTATAACAGGGGCCGGGGCCAACGTCCTGACTTTC.

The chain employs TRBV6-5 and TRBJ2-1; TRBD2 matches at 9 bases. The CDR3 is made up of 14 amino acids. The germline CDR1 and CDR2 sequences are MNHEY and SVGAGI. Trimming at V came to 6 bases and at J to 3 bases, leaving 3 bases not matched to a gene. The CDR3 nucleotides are TGTGCCAGCAGGAGCGGGAGGTACTACAATGAGCAGTTCTTC. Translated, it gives CASRSGRYYNEQFF.

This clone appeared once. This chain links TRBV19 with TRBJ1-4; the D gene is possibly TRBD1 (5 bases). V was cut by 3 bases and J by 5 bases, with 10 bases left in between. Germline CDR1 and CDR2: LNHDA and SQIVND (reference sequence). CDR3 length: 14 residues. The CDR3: CASSIDSGNEKLFF. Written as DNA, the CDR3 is TGTGCCAGTAGTATTGACAGTGGGAATGAAAAACTGTTTTTT. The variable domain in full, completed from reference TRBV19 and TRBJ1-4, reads DGGITQSPKYLFRKEGQNVTLSCEQNLNHDAMYWYRQDPGQGLRLIYYSQIVNDFQKGDIAEGYSVSREKKESFPLTVTSAQKNPTAFYLCASSIDSGNEKLFFGSGTQLSVL.

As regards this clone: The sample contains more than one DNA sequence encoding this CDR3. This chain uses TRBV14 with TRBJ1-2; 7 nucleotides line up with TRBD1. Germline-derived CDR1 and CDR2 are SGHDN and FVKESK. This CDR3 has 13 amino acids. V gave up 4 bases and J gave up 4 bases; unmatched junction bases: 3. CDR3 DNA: TGTGCCAGCAGCCGGGACAGAGTCTATGGCTACACCTTC. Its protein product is CASSRDRVYGYTF.

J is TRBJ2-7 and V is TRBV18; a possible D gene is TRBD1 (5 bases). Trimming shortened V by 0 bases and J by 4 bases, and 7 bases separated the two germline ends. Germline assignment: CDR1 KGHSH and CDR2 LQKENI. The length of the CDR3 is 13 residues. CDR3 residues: CASSPPKGYEQYF. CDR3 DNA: TGTGCCAGCTCACCACCGAAGGGGTACGAGCAGTACTTC.

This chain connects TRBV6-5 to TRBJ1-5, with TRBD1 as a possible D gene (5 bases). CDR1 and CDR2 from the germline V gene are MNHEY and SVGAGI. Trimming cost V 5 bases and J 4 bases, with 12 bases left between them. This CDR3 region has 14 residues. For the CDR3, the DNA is TGTGCCAGCAGTCGTCAGGGCTTAAATCAGCCCCAGCATTTT. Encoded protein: CASSRQGLNQPQHF.

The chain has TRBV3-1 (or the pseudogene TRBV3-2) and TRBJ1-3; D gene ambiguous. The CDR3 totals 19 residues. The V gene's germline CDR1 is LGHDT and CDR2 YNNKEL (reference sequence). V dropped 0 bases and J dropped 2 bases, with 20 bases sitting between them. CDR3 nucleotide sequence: TGTGCCAGCAGCCAAGAAAGGTTGGGCGGGAAGTCTCCTGGAAACACCATATATTTT. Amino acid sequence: CASSQERLGGKSPGNTIYF.

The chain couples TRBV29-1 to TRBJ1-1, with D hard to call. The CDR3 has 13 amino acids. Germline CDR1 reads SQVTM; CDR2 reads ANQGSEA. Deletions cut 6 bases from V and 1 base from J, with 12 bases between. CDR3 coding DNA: TGCAGCGTGGAGGCGTGGGGGAACACTGAAGCTTTCTTT. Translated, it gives CSVEAWGNTEAFF.

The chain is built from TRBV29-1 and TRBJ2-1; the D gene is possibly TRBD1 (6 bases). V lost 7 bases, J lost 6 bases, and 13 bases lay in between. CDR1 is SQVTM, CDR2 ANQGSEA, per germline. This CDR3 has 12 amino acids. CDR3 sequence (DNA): TGCAGCGGGGGTTCGACAGGCAATGAGCAGTTCTTC. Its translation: CSGGSTGNEQFF.

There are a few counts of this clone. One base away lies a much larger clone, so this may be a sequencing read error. The chain's CDR3 is CASSLASNEQFF. The CDR3 DNA sequence: TGTGCCAGCAGCCTAGCCTCCAATGAGCAGTTCTTC. This sequence joins TRBV9 and TRBJ2-1; TRBD2 is a possible D gene (5 bases). V was pared by 4 bases and J by 6 bases, with 8 bases between. The CDR3 is 12 amino acids. In germline, CDR1 is SGDLS, CDR2 YYNGEE.

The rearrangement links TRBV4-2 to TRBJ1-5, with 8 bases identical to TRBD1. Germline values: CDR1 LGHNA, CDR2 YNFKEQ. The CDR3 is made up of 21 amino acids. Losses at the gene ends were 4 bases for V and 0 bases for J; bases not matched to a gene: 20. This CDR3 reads CASSLLPDRVNISYSNQPQHF. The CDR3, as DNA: TGTGCCAGCAGCCTATTACCGGACAGGGTGAATATCAGTTATAGCAATCAGCCCCAGCATTTT.

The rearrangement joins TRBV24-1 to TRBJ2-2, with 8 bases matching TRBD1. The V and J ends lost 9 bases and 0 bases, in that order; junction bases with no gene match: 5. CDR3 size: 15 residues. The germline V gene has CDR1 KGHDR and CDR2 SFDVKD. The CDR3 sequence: CATSDRGANTGELFF. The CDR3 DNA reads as TGTGCCACCTCCGACAGGGGCGCGAACACCGGGGAGCTGTTTTTT.

The CDR3 DNA reads TGTGCCAGCAGCCGCCGCTGGCCCCCTGATGGCTACACCTTC. Its protein product is CASSRRWPPDGYTF. This chain connects TRBV6-2 or TRBV6-3 to TRBJ1-2; D is unresolved. The V end was cut by 6 bases, the J end by 6 bases, with 17 bases between. The CDR3 has 14 residues. Looked up from germline, CDR1 is MNHEY and CDR2 is SVGEGT.

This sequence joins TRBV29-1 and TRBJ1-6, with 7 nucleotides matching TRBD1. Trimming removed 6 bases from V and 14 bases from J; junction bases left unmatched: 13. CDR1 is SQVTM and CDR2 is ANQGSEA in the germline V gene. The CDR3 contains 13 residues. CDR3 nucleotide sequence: TGCAGCGTCGGGGACAGCCGAAAGGGATCCCTCCACTTT. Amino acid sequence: CSVGDSRKGSLHF.

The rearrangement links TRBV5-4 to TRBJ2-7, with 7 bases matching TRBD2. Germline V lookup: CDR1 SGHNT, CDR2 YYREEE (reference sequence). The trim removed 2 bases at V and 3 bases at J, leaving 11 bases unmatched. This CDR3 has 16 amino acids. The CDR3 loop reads CASSFSGGEPDYEQYF. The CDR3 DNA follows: TGTGCCAGCAGCTTTTCGGGGGGTGAACCTGACTACGAGCAGTACTTC.